This T cell receptor (beta chain) was sequenced for a study of blood T cell repertoires in COVID-19. Study background: Both acute and convalescent COVID-19 samples were obtained from the United States, Italy and Spain.

As processed by the authors: Reference gene primer amplification in the assay estimated nucleated cell counts. Method: immunoSEQ multiplex PCR; TCRdb's copy keeps in-frame clones and lacks some. That table gives V, J and clone size, and the DNA gave D and trimming. The sample gives 100,000 or so clones, roughly nine tenths of which show up once; 17% is in the top ten. CDR1 and CDR2 (germline): LNHDA, SQIVND (reference sequence). The CDR3 contains 15 residues. The germline V and J ends were trimmed by 1 base and 6 bases, with 15 bases remaining between them. The chain links TRBV19 to TRBJ1-1; D might be TRBD1 (6 bases). The origin of this receptor is a man aged 50 to 59 with acute or convalescent COVID-19. The material sequenced was peripheral blood. CDR3 sequence (DNA): TGTGCCAGTAGTATAGCTAGCCAGGGGACCTCTGAAGCTTTCTTT. It yields the protein CASSIASQGTSEAFF.